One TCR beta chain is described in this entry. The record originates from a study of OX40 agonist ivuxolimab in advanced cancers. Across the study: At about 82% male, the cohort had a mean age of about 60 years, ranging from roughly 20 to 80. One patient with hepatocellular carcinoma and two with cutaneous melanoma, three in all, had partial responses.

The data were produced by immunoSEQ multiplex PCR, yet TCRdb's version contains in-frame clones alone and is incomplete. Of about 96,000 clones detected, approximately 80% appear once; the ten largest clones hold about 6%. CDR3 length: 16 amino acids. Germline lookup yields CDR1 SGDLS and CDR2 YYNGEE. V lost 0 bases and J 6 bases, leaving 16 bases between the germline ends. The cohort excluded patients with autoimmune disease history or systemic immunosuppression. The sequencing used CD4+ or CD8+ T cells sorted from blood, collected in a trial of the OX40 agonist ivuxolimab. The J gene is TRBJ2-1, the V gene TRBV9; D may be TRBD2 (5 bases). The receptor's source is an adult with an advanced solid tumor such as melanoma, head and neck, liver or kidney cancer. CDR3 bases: TGTGCCAGCAGCGTAGCAAGCGCGCCAGGAGGCAATGAGCAGTTCTTC. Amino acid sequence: CASSVASAPGGNEQFF.